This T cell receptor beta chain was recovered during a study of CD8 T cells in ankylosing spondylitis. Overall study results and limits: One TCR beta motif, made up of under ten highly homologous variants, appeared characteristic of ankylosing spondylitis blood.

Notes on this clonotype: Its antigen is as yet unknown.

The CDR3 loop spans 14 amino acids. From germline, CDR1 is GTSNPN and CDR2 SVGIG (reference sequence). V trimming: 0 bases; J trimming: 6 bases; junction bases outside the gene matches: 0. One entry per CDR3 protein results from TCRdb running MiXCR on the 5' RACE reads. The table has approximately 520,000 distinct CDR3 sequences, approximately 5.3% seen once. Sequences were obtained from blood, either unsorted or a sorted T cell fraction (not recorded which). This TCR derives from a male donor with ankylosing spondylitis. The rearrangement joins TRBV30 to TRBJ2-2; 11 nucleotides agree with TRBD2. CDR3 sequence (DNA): TGTGCCTGGAGTGTACTAGCGGGAGCCGGGGAGCTGTTTTTT. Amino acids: CAWSVLAGAGELFF.